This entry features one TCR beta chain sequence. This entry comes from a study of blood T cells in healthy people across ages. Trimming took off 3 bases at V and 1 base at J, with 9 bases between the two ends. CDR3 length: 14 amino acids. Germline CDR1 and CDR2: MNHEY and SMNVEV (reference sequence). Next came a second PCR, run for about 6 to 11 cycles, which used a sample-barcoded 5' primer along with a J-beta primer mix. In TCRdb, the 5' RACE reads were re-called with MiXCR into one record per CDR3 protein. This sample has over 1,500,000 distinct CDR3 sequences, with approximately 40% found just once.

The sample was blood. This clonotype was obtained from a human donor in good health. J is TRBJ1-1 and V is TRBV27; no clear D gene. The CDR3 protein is CASSFGLSNTEAFF. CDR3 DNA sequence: TGTGCCAGCAGTTTTGGTTTATCGAACACTGAAGCTTTCTTT.